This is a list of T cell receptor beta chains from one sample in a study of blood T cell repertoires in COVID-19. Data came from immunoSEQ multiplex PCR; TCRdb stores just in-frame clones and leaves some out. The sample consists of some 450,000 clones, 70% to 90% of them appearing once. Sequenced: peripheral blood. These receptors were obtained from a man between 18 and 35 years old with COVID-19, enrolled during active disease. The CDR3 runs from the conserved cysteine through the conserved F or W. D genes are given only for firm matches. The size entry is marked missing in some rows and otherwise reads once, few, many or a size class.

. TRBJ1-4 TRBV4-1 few TGCGCCAGCAGACGGGAAGCAACTAATGAAAAACTGTTTTTT CASRREATNEKLFF
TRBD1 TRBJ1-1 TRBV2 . TGTGCCAGCAGCGGGACAGGGAGGAACACTGAAGCTTTCTTT CASSGTGRNTEAFF
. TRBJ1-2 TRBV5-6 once TGTGCCAGCAGCTTGCAGGGAGGCTATGGCTACACCTTC CASSLQGGYGYTF
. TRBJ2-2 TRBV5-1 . TGCGCCAGCAGCTCGTTAATCAGCGGGGAGCTGTTTTTT CASSSLISGELFF
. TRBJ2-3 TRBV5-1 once TGCGCCAGCAGCTTGGTTGGGCAGGGCACAGATACGCAGTATTTT CASSLVGQGTDTQYF
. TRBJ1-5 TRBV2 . TGTGCCAGCAGTGACAGGTCCGGCAATCAGCCCCAGCATTTT CASSDRSGNQPQHF
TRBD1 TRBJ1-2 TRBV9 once TGCGCCAGCAGCCCAGGGGACAGCCGCTTCTACACCTTC CASSPGDSRFYTF
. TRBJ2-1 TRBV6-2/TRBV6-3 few TGTGCCAGCAGCTTTACAGGGCTTTCCGGCAATGAGCAGTTCTTC CASSFTGLSGNEQFF
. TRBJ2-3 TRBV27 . TGTGCCAGCAGTCTCTCGCAGGGGCGGGATACGCAGTATTTT CASSLSQGRDTQYF
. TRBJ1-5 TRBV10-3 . TGTGCCATCAGTGAGCCTGGACTGAACAATCAGCCCCAGCATTTT CAISEPGLNNQPQHF
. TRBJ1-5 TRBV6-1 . TGTGCCAGCAGTGACCCCCTCGGGAGCTACGCCCTCCAGGGCAATCAGCCCCAGCATTTT CASSDPLGSYALQGNQPQHF
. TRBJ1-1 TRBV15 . TGTGCCACCAGCAGAGATAGCTTTCGGGAGAGGACTGAAGCTTTCTTT CATSRDSFRERTEAFF
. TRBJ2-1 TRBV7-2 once TGTGCCAGCAGCTTAGCAGGAGGGACCTACAATGAGCAGTTCTTC CASSLAGGTYNEQFF
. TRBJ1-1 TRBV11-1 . TGTGCCAGCAGCGATGTGAGGGGGTACACTGAAGCTTTCTTT CASSDVRGYTEAFF
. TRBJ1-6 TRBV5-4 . TGTGCCAGCAGCTTTTTCCAGGGGAATTCACCCCTCCACTTT CASSFFQGNSPLHF
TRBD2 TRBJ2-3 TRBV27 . TGTGCCAGCAGTTTAGAGAGGGGCGGGAGAGGAGATACGCAGTATTTT CASSLERGGRGDTQYF
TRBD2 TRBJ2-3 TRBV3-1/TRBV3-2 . TGTGCCAGCAGCCCCGGACTAGCAGATACGCAGTATTTT CASSPGLADTQYF
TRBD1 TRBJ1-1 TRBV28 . TGTGCCAGCAGTCAAGGGACAGCGAACACTGAAGCTTTCTTT CASSQGTANTEAFF
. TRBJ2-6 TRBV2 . TGTGCCAGCAGTGAACAGGGTTCCTCTGGGGCCAACGTCCTGACTTTC CASSEQGSSGANVLTF
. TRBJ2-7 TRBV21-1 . TGTGCCAGCAGTGGGCCGACCAGCTCCTACGAGCAGTACTTC CASSGPTSSYEQYF
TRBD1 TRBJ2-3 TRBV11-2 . TGTGCCAGCAGCTTGACAGGGGGGAGCACAGATACGCAGTATTTT CASSLTGGSTDTQYF
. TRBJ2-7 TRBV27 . TGTGCCAGCAGGGATAGACGACAGGCGTCGAGCTCCTACGAGCAGTACTTC CASRDRRQASSSYEQYF
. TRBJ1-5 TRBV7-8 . TGTGCCAGCAGCTTAGGGACAGATTTTTATAGCAATCAGCCCCAGCATTTT CASSLGTDFYSNQPQHF
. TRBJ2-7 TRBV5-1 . TGCGCCAGCAGCCCTGGGACTGCTCCCTACGAGCAGTACTTC CASSPGTAPYEQYF
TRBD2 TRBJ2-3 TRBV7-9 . TGTGCCAGCACCTTAGGGACTAGCCCGGCGGATACGCAGTATTTT CASTLGTSPADTQYF
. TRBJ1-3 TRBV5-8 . TGTGCCAGCAGCTTGGTGTCCGGCTCTGGAAACACCATATATTTT CASSLVSGSGNTIYF
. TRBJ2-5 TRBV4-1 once TGCGCCAGCAGCCACCCAGGGGTACTAGAGACCCAGTACTTC CASSHPGVLETQYF
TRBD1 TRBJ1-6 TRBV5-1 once TGCGCCAGCAGCATGGGGGGACAGGGGTATTCACCCCTCCACTTT CASSMGGQGYSPLHF
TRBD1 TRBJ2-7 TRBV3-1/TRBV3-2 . TGTGCCAGCAGCCTCAGAACAGGGGGACCCTACGAGCAGTACTTC CASSLRTGGPYEQYF
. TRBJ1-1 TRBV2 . TGTGCCAGCAGTTTCATTCAGGGGAACACTGAAGCTTTCTTT CASSFIQGNTEAFF
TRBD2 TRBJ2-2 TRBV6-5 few TGTGCCAGCAGTTCCAGGACTAGCGGGGGGATCGGGGAGCTGTTTTTT CASSSRTSGGIGELFF
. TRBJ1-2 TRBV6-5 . TGTGCCAGCAGTCCCGTGGGAGGGGGGGAAGGCTACACCTTC CASSPVGGGEGYTF
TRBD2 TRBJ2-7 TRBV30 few TGTGCCTGGAGTGAGGGGCTAGCGGGCCCCACCCACGAGCAGTACTTC CAWSEGLAGPTHEQYF
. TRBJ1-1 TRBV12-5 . TGTGCTAGTGGCATAGAGCCGAACACTGAAGCTTTCTTT CASGIEPNTEAFF